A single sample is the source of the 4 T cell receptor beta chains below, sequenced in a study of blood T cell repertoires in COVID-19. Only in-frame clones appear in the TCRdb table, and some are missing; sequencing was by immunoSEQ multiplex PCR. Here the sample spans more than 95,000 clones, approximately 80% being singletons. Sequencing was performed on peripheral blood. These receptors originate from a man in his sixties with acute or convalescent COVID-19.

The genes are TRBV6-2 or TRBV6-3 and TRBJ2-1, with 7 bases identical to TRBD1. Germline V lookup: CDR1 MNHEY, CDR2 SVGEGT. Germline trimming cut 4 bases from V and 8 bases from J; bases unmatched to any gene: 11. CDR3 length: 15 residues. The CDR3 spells CASSLGGIQSDEQFF. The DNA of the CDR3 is TGTGCCAGCAGTTTAGGGGGCATACAGTCCGATGAGCAGTTCTTC.

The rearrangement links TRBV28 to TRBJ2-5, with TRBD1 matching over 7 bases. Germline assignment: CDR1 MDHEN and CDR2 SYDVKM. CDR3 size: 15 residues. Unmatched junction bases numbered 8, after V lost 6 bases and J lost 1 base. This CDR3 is CASSMLQGSQETQYF. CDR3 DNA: TGTGCCAGCAGCATGTTACAGGGGTCCCAAGAGACCCAGTACTTC.

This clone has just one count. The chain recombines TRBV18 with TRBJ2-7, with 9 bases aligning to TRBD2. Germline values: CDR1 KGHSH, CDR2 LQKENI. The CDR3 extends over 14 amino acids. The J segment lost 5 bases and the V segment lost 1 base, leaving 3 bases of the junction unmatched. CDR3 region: CASSPLAGENEQYF. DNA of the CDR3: TGTGCCAGCTCACCACTAGCGGGAGAAAACGAGCAGTACTTC.

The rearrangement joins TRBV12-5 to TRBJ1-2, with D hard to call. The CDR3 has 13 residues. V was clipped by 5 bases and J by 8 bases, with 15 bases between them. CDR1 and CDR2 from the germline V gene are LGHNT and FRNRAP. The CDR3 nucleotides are TGTGCTAGTGGTCTAGCTACGGGAAGAGGCTACACCTTC. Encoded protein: CASGLATGRGYTF.